Included here is one T cell receptor beta chain sequence, with context. A clone one base away is much larger, so this may be a read error. This specimen comes from a study of regulatory T cells in long-lasting Graves disease. As for time point: persistent/refractory GD, antithyroid drugs over 5 years with positive TRAb. Generation of the TCR library employed RNA extracted from PBMCs. The germline CDR1 and CDR2 sequences are SGHVS and FNYEAQ. CDR3 size: 16 residues. Library construction for TCR beta used iRepertoire HTBI primers and Arm-PCR of CDR3 regions. TCRdb redid the calling of the multiplex PCR reads with MiXCR, one entry per CDR3 protein. This sample carries a few hundred thousand distinct CDR3 sequences, 20% to 25% of them seen once, and the ten largest clones take 6.5% to 9%.

The origin of this receptor is a female donor with Graves disease. The sequenced sample was peripheral blood mononuclear cells (PBMCs), obtained when the disease was refractory, from a patient treated with antithyroid drugs. The genes are TRBV7-6 and TRBJ2-7; the match to TRBD2 covers 9 bases. The CDR3 sequence is CAGSFAGGPNLDEQYF. DNA for the CDR3: TGTGCCGGCAGCTTCGCGGGAGGGCCTAACCTAGACGAGCAGTACTTC.